Each of the 32 T cell receptor beta chains below was sequenced from the same sample in a study of a mutant IDH1 vaccine in newly diagnosed glioma. Described time point: week 11, during vaccination. With topical imiquimod, each dose of the vaccine consisted of 300 ug of mutant IDH1 20-mer peptide. TCRdb's copy holds only in-frame clones and misses some; the assay was immunoSEQ multiplex PCR. The table has roughly 120,000 clones, roughly 90% seen once. These receptors' targets are unknown. The source material was PBMCs, sampled from a glioma patient whose treatment included an IDH1 peptide vaccine. The receptor source for this set is a woman aged 45-59 years with glioma.

V gene TRBV25-1 combines with J gene TRBJ2-7; TRBD2 is a possible D gene (6 bases). The CDR3 extends over 11 amino acids. Germline V gene sequence: CDR1 MGHDK, CDR2 SYGVNS. This CDR3 is CASSESTARGV. For the CDR3, the DNA is TGTGCCAGCAGTGAATCGACAGCCCGGGGGGTC.

The chain uses TRBV29-1 and TRBJ1-2; D is possibly TRBD1 (6 bases). Germline loops: CDR1 SQVTM, CDR2 ANQGSEA. The CDR3 consists of 13 residues. V was clipped by 7 bases and J by 0 bases, with 12 bases between them. Here the CDR3 reads CSGRTAANYGYTF. CDR3 in DNA: TGCAGCGGCAGGACAGCCGCTAACTATGGCTACACCTTC.

The chain carries TRBV11-3 and TRBJ2-7, with D hard to call. V gave up 0 bases and J gave up 0 bases, with 12 bases separating them. Germline CDR1 and CDR2: SGHNT and YENEEA. CDR3 length: 16 amino acids. DNA of the CDR3: TGTGCCAGCAGCTTAGAGGGCCGTACGCCCTCCTACGAGCAGTACTTC. Its translation is CASSLEGRTPSYEQYF.

The chain combines TRBV5-6 with TRBJ1-2; weak D call: TRBD1 (5 bases). Germline V gene sequence: CDR1 SGHDT, CDR2 YYEEEE. Trimming pared 1 base from V and 5 bases from J, leaving 9 bases between. This CDR3 has 13 amino acids. The CDR3 spells CASSLTGKYGYTF. The DNA of the CDR3 is TGTGCCAGCAGCTTGACAGGAAAATATGGCTACACCTTC. The full variable domain, completed using reference TRBV5-6 and TRBJ1-2, is DAGVTQSPTHLIKTRGQQVTLRCSPKSGHDTVSWYQQALGQGPQFIFQYYEEEERQRGNFPDRFSGHQFPNYSSELNVNALLLGDSALYLCASSLTGKYGYTFGSGTRLTVV.

This chain joins TRBV27 and TRBJ1-1; D is ambiguous. The CDR3 is 13 amino acids. V was shortened by 3 bases and J by 3 bases, with 8 bases between the two germline ends. CDR1 is MNHEY and CDR2 is SMNVEV in the germline V gene (reference sequence). CDR3 DNA: TGTGCCAGCAGTTTGGGCAGAGACACTGAAGCTTTCTTT. The encoded protein is CASSLGRDTEAFF.

The CDR3 sequence: CAWGKKGTGGAGEQYF. For the CDR3, the DNA is TGTGCCTGGGGAAAAAAAGGGACAGGGGGCGCGGGCGAGCAGTACTTC. The chain couples TRBV30 to TRBJ2-7; 12 bases align to TRBD1. The CDR3 covers 16 residues. CDR1 and CDR2 (germline): GTSNPN, SVGIG (reference sequence). J lost 6 bases, V lost 5 bases, and 14 bases had no gene match.

The gene calls are TRBV9 and TRBJ2-1; 10 bases line up with TRBD1. The V and J ends lost 6 bases and 2 bases, in that order; junction bases with no gene match: 5. In germline, CDR1 is SGDLS, CDR2 YYNGEE. The CDR3 sequence is 15 residues long. As DNA, the CDR3 is TGTGCCAGCACTTCCGGGACAGGGGCCTACAATGAGCAGTTCTTC. It codes for CASTSGTGAYNEQFF. The whole variable domain, remainder taken from reference TRBV9 and TRBJ2-1, is DSGVTQTPKHLITATGQRVTLRCSPRSGDLSVYWYQQSLDQGLQFLIQYYNGEERAKGNILERFSAQQFPDLHSELNLSSLELGDSALYFCASTSGTGAYNEQFFGPGTRLTVL.

This chain joins TRBV10-3 and TRBJ2-7, with TRBD2 matching 13 bases. The junction had 5 bases not matched to a gene; V was cut back by 5 bases and J by 4 bases. Germline CDR1 and CDR2: ENHRY and SYGVKD. CDR3 length: 15 residues. This CDR3 is CAISRTSGRNYEQYF. The DNA of the CDR3 is TGTGCCATCAGTCGGACTAGCGGGAGAAATTACGAGCAGTACTTC.

This chain connects TRBV5-1 to TRBJ1-3; 7 bases align to TRBD1. This CDR3 region has 15 residues. Germline CDR1 reads SGHRS; CDR2 reads YFSETQ. Unmatched junction bases numbered 1, after V lost 1 base and J lost 0 bases. CDR3 amino acids: CASSLRQGSGNTIYF. In nucleotides, the CDR3 is TGCGCCAGCAGCTTGAGACAGGGCTCTGGAAACACCATATATTTT.

CDR3 DNA: TGTGCCAGCAGCTTGCGAGTATCTACTAACTATGGCTACACCTTC. Protein product: CASSLRVSTNYGYTF. J is TRBJ1-2 and V is TRBV5-4, with D uncertain. The CDR3 covers 15 residues. Deletions cut 1 base from V and 0 bases from J, with 10 bases between. CDR1 and CDR2 from the germline V gene are SGHNT and YYREEE (reference sequence).

V and J are TRBV9 and TRBJ2-2; TRBD2 is a possible D gene (5 bases). The CDR3 consists of 18 residues. Germline V gene lookup returns CDR1 SGDLS and CDR2 YYNGEE. Trimming removed 1 base at V and 0 bases at J, with 16 bases between. In DNA, the CDR3 is TGTGCCAGCAGCGTATCGGAGGTGACCGGACCGAACACCGGGGAGCTGTTTTTT. Its translation: CASSVSEVTGPNTGELFF.

This sequence joins TRBV10-3 and TRBJ2-7; TRBD1 is a possible D gene (7 bases). Germline V CDR1 and CDR2: ENHRY, SYGVKD. V was clipped by 8 bases and J by 2 bases, with 13 bases between them. The CDR3 contains 13 residues. The CDR3 nucleotides read TGTGCCATCGGCGGGACAGAGACCTACGAGCAGTACTTC. Translation gives CAIGGTETYEQYF.

This clone was counted a single time. This chain connects TRBV11-3 to TRBJ2-2, with a weak D call TRBD1 (6 bases). CDR1 and CDR2 (germline): SGHNT, YENEEA. V shed 2 bases and J shed 0 bases, with 10 bases lying between them. CDR3 length equals 16 residues. CDR3 nucleotides: TGTGCCAGCAGCTTATATGGGACATCGAACACCGGGGAGCTGTTTTTT. It translates to CASSLYGTSNTGELFF.

The V gene is TRBV5-1, the J gene TRBJ2-7; D may be TRBD2 (5 bases). The CDR3 loop spans 14 amino acids. From germline, CDR1 is SGHRS and CDR2 YFSETQ. V lost 1 base and J 0 bases, leaving 8 bases between the germline ends. The CDR3 here is CASSLIGDSYEQYF. The CDR3 DNA reads TGCGCCAGCAGCTTGATCGGGGACTCCTACGAGCAGTACTTC.

This sequence joins TRBV7-2 and TRBJ2-3; 7 bases map to TRBD2. CDR3 length equals 14 residues. Germline CDR1 and CDR2: SGHTA and FQGNSA. The ends lost 5 bases at V and 7 bases at J; junction bases unmatched: 9. As DNA, the CDR3 is TGTGCCAGCAGCACCTTAGCGGGCGGATATACGCAGTATTTT. This codes for CASSTLAGGYTQYF.

The rearrangement joins TRBV11-2 to TRBJ2-1; 7 bases are shared with TRBD2. Germline V gene lookup returns CDR1 SGHAT and CDR2 FQNNGV. Trimming at V came to 5 bases and at J to 10 bases, leaving 17 bases not matched to a gene. The CDR3 sequence is 16 residues long. The CDR3 DNA is TGTGCCAGCAGCCAGATAACTAGTGGGAGGGCCACCGAGCAGTTCTTC. It yields the protein CASSQITSGRATEQFF.

The chain links TRBV18 to TRBJ2-7; 7 positions agree with TRBD1. The CDR3 has 12 amino acids. V shed 6 bases, J shed 4 bases, and the junction held 3 bases outside the gene matches. The V gene's germline CDR1 is KGHSH and CDR2 LQKENI. CDR3 residues: CASSPGQYEQYF. CDR3 DNA sequence: TGTGCCAGCTCGCCGGGACAGTACGAGCAGTACTTC.

This clone was seen a few times. The rearrangement joins TRBV7-3 to TRBJ1-4; D gene unclear. V gave up 5 bases and J gave up 0 bases, with 7 bases separating them. This CDR3 spans 14 amino acids. The germline gives CDR1 SGHTA, CDR2 FQGTGA. DNA of the CDR3: TGTGCCAGCAGCAAACAAGCAACTAATGAAAAACTGTTTTTT. Residues: CASSKQATNEKLFF.

The chain links TRBV19 to TRBJ1-3; D remains unclear. This CDR3 is 16 amino acids long. CDR1 and CDR2 (germline): LNHDA, SQIVND (reference sequence). V lost 6 bases to trimming and J lost 0 bases, with 15 bases between them. CDR3 residues: CASSPIQRVSGNTIYF. The DNA for the CDR3 is TGTGCCAGTAGCCCCATACAGCGGGTCTCTGGAAACACCATATATTTT.

V and J are TRBV28 and TRBJ1-2; D remains ambiguous. Germline V gives CDR1 MDHEN, CDR2 SYDVKM. V lost 3 bases, J lost 5 bases, and 7 bases lay in between. The CDR3 runs 12 residues. CDR3 sequence (DNA): TGTGCCAGCAGTTTGGAGGCTTATGGCTACACCTTC. It is translated as CASSLEAYGYTF.

The rearrangement links TRBV7-2 to TRBJ1-3; 10 bases align to TRBD1. V gave up 0 bases and J gave up 7 bases; unmatched junction bases: 3. Per the germline V gene, CDR1 is SGHTA and CDR2 is FQGNSA. The CDR3 consists of 15 residues. This CDR3 reads CASSLATGQGNTIYF. The CDR3 region has the DNA TGTGCCAGCAGCTTAGCTACGGGACAGGGGAACACCATATATTTT. The full variable domain, with the rest looked up from reference TRBV7-2 and TRBJ1-3, is GAGVSQSPSNKVTEKGKDVELRCDPISGHTALYWYRQSLGQGLEFLIYFQGNSAPDKSGLPSDRFSAERTGGSVSTLTIQRTQQEDSAVYLCASSLATGQGNTIYFGEGSWLTVV.

CDR3 protein: CASSPLDAPYEQYF. CDR3 bases: TGTGCCAGCAGTCCCCTCGATGCCCCCTACGAGCAGTACTTC. The chain combines TRBV27 with TRBJ2-7; the D is unclear. The CDR3 contains 14 residues. Germline-derived CDR1 and CDR2 are MNHEY and SMNVEV (reference sequence). Trimming took 5 bases from V and 2 from J, leaving 13 bases between them.

The chain is built from TRBV7-9 and TRBJ2-7; possibly TRBD2 for D (5 bases). The germline CDR1 and CDR2 sequences are SEHNR and FQNEAQ (reference sequence). This CDR3 comprises 14 residues. V was trimmed by 5 bases and J by 6 bases, leaving 17 bases between them. The CDR3: CASSPMDDEGEQYF. Here the CDR3 DNA reads TGTGCCAGCAGCCCTATGGACGATGAGGGCGAGCAGTACTTC.

V is TRBV6-1 and J is TRBJ1-3; D not certain. Germline-derived CDR1 and CDR2 are MNHNS and SASEGT. The CDR3 covers 14 residues. V lost 4 bases, J lost 0 bases, and 7 bases lay in between. The CDR3 loop is CASSGAVSGNTIYF. DNA for the CDR3: TGTGCCAGCAGTGGGGCGGTCTCTGGAAACACCATATATTTT.

V and J are TRBV7-8 and TRBJ2-1; D unclear. The germline V gene encodes CDR1 SGHVS and CDR2 FQNEAQ. The CDR3 loop spans 16 amino acids. V was pared by 5 bases and J by 0 bases, with 14 bases between. The CDR3 DNA is TGTGCCAGCAGCCCCCGTGGCGGAAGCTCCTACAATGAGCAGTTCTTC. It is translated as CASSPRGGSSYNEQFF.

The chain carries TRBV29-1 and TRBJ1-1, with 7 bases that match TRBD1. There are 13 residues in the CDR3. The ends lost 5 bases at V and 4 bases at J; junction bases unmatched: 7. Looked up from germline, CDR1 is SQVTM and CDR2 is ANQGSEA. The CDR3 nucleotides are TGCAGCGTTACGGGACAGTTGATCACTGAAGCTTTCTTT. Amino acid sequence: CSVTGQLITEAFF.

The gene calls are TRBV30 and TRBJ1-1; a weak D match, TRBD1 (5 bases). The CDR3 spans 11 residues. Deletions cut 2 bases from V and 8 bases from J, with 9 bases between. Per the germline V gene, CDR1 is GTSNPN and CDR2 is SVGIG (reference sequence). CDR3 nucleotides: TGTGCCTGGAGTTGGGAGGGGGAAGCTTTCTTT. This sequence encodes CAWSWEGEAFF.

This chain uses TRBV5-1 with TRBJ1-4; 7 bases fit TRBD1. The junction had 5 bases not matched to a gene; V was cut back by 2 bases and J by 4 bases. The germline V gene encodes CDR1 SGHRS and CDR2 YFSETQ. This CDR3 comprises 15 residues. The CDR3: CASSFSGGINEKLFF. DNA for the CDR3: TGCGCCAGCAGCTTTTCAGGGGGGATTAATGAAAAACTGTTTTTT.

The chain has TRBV29-1 and TRBJ1-2, with D hard to call. Germline V CDR1 and CDR2: SQVTM, ANQGSEA. This CDR3 contains 12 residues. Trimming took off 3 bases at V and 8 bases at J, with 13 bases between the two ends. In DNA, the CDR3 is TGCAGCGTTGAGGGCAGAGAATGGGGCTACACCTTC. This translates into CSVEGREWGYTF.

The chain has TRBV7-2 and TRBJ1-5; 8 bases match TRBD1. Germline CDR1 reads SGHTA; CDR2 reads FQGNSA. After removal of 5 bases from V and 7 bases from J, the junction contained 7 bases not matched to a gene. There are 14 residues in the CDR3. The CDR3 sequence: CASSQDRVGQPQHF. CDR3 sequence (DNA): TGTGCCAGCAGCCAGGACAGGGTGGGGCAGCCCCAGCATTTT.

The V call is TRBV5-1, the J call TRBJ1-1, with a tentative D call TRBD1 (6 bases). Trimming took 6 bases from V and 0 from J, leaving 18 bases between them. The CDR3 is 16 residues long. CDR1 and CDR2 from the germline V gene are SGHRS and YFSETQ. For the CDR3, the DNA is TGCGCCAGCACCCGGGGGCTGCAAGGTATGAACACTGAAGCTTTCTTT. Its protein product is CASTRGLQGMNTEAFF. The whole variable domain, remainder taken from reference TRBV5-1 and TRBJ1-1, is KAGVTQTPRYLIKTRGQQVTLSCSPISGHRSVSWYQQTPGQGLQFLFEYFSETQRNKGNFPGRFSGRQFSNSRSEMNVSTLELGDSALYLCASTRGLQGMNTEAFFGQGTRLTVV.

This clone was counted once. The V call is TRBV28, the J call TRBJ1-2; TRBD1 is a possible D gene (6 bases). The CDR3 is 11 residues long. Germline V gene lookup returns CDR1 MDHEN and CDR2 SYDVKM. V shed 6 bases and J shed 8 bases, with 10 bases lying between them. CDR3 in amino acids: CASRDRGGYTF. For the CDR3, the DNA is TGTGCCAGCAGAGATAGGGGGGGCTACACCTTC.